The clone carrying this T cell receptor beta chain has a handful of counts. It was cDNA, reverse transcribed from extracted RNA, that served as the sequencing template. Profiled with immunoSEQ multiplex PCR; TCRdb holds only in-frame clones, not every one. The top ten clones hold 4.9% of a sample with a few hundred thousand clones, 56% of them seen once. These data are taken from a study of CD8+ T cells in alopecia areata. V shed 7 bases and J shed 0 bases, with 9 bases lying between them. The CDR3 contains 13 residues. Germline-derived CDR1 and CDR2 are MNHNS and SASEGT. The sequence derives from a human donor in good health. The chain has TRBV6-1 and TRBJ1-1; D is undetermined. The sample consisted of CD8+ T cells sorted from blood. CDR3 sequence (DNA): TGTGCCAGCAACGAGGTCCTGAACACTGAAGCTTTCTTT. Protein product: CASNEVLNTEAFF.